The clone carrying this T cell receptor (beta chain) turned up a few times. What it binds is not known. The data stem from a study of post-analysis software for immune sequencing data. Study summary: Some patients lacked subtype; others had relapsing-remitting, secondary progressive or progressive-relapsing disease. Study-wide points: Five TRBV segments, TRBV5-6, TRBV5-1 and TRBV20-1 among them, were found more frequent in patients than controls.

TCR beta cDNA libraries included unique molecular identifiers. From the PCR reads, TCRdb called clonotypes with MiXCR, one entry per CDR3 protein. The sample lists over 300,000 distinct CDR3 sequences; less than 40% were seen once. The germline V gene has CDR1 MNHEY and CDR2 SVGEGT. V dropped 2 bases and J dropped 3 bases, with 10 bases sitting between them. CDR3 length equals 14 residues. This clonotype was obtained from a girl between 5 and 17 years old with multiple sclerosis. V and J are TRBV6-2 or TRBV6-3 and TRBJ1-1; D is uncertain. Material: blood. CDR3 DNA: TGTGCCAGCAGTTACCAACAGCTGTACACTGAAGCTTTCTTT. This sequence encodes CASSYQQLYTEAFF.